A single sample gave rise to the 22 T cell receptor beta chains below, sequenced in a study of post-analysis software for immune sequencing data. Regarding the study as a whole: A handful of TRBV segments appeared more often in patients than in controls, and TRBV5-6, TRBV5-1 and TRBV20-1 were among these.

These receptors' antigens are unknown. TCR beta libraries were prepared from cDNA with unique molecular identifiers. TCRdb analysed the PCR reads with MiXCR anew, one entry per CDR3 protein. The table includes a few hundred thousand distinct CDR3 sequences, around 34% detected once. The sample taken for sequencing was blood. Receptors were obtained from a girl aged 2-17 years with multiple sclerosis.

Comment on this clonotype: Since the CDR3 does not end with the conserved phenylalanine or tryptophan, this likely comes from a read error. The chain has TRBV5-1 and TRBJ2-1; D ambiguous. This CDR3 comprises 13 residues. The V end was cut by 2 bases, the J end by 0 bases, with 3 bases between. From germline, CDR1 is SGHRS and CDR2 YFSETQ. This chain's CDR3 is CASSLDSYNEQFL. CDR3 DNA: TGCGCCAGCAGCTTAGACTCCTACAATGAGCAGTTCTTA.

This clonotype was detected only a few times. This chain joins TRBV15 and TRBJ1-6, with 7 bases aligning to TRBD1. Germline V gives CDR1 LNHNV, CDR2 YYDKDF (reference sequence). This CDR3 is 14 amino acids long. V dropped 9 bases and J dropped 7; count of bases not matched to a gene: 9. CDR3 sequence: CATKPDRFNSPLHF. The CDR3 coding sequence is TGTGCCACTAAACCGGACAGGTTCAATTCACCCCTCCACTTT. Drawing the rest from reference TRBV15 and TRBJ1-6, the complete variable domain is DAMVIQNPRYQVTQFGKPVTLSCSQTLNHNVMYWYQQKSSQAPKLLFHYYDKDFNNEADTPDNFQSRRPNTSFCFLDIRSPGLGDTAMYLCATKPDRFNSPLHFGNGTRLTVT.

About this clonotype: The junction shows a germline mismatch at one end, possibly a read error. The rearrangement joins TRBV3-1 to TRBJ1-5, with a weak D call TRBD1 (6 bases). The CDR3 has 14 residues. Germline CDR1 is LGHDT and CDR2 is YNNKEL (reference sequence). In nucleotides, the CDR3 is TGTGTCAGCAGCCAAGCAGGGGTGATTCAGCCCCAGCATTTT. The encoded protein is CVSSQAGVIQPQHF. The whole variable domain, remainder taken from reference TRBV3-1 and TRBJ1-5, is DTAVSQTPKYLVTQMGNDKSIKCEQNLGHDTMYWYKQDSKKFLKIMFSYNNKELIINETVPNRFSPKSPDKAHLNLHINSLELGDSAVYFCVSSQAGVIQPQHFGDGTRLSIL.

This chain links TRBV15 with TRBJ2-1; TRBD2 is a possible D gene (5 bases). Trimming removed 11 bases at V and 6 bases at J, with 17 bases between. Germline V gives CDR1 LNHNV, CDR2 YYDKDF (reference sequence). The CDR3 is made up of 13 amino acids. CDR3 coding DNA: TGTGCCGCTACGAGGGTAGGGCTCAATGAGCAGTTCTTC. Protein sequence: CAATRVGLNEQFF.

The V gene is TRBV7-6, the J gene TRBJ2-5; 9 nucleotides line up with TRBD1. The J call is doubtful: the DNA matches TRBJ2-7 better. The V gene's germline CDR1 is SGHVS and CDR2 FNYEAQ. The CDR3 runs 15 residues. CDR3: CASSSRAGQGYEQYF. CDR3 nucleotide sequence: TGTGCCAGCAGCTCCCGAGCGGGACAGGGCTACGAGCAGTACTTC.

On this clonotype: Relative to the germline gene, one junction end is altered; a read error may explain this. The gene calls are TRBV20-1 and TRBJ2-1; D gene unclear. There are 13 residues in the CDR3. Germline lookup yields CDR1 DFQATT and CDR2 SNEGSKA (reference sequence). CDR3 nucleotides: TGCAGTGCTGGAGATTTGCCGGACAATGAGCAGTTCTTC. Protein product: CSAGDLPDNEQFF.

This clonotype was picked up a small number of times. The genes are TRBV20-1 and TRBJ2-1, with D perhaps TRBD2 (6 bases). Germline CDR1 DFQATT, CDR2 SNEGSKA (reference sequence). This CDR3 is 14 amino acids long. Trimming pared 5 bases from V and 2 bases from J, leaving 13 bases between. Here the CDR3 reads CSARPGLTYNEQFF. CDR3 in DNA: TGCAGTGCTCGACCGGGACTTACCTACAATGAGCAGTTCTTC.

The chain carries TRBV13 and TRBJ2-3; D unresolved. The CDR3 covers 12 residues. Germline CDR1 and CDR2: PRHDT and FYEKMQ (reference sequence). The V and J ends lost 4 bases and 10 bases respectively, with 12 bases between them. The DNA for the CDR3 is TGTGCCAGCAGCTCCCCGTCCGATGCGCAGTATTTT. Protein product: CASSSPSDAQYF.

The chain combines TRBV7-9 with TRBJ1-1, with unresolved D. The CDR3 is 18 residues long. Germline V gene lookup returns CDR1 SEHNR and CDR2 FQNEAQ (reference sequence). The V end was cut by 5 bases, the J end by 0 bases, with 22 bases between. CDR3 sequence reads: CASSEGPRFIGMNTEAFF. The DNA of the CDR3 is TGTGCCAGCAGCGAAGGCCCCAGGTTCATCGGAATGAACACTGAAGCTTTCTTT.

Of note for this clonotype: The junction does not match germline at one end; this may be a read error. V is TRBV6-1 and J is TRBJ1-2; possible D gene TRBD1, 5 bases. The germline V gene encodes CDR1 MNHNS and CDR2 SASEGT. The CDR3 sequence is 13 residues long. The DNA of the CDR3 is TGTGCCAGCAACGTGGGGGAGAACTGTGGCTACACCTTC. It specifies CASNVGENCGYTF.

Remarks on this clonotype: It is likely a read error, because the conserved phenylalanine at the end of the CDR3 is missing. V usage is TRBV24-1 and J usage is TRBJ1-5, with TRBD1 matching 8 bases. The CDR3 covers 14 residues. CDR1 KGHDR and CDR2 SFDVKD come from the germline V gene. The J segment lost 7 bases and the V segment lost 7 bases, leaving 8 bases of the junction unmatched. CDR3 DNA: TGTGCCACCAGGGAGGGACAGGCAGGGCAGCCCCAGCATTAT. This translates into CATREGQAGQPQHY.

The CDR3 here is CTSGRAGGPYEQYF. The CDR3 region has the DNA TGTACCAGCGGTCGGGCGGGGGGGCCATACGAGCAGTACTTC. The rearrangement joins TRBV7-2 to TRBJ2-7; 9 bases fit TRBD2. The V gene's germline CDR1 is SGHTA and CDR2 FQGNSA. The trim removed 8 bases at V and 4 bases at J, leaving 9 bases unmatched. This CDR3 is 14 amino acids long.

The CDR3 sequence is CASSELRGGLTSHGEQYF. CDR3 DNA sequence: TGTGCCAGCAGTGAGTTAAGAGGAGGGCTTACTAGCCACGGTGAGCAGTACTTC. The chain carries TRBV2 and TRBJ2-5; a weak D match, TRBD2 (6 bases). The CDR3 loop spans 18 amino acids. V lost 3 bases and J lost 11, with 31 bases in between. Looked up from germline, CDR1 is SNHLY and CDR2 is FYNNEI. Combining the CDR3 with reference TRBV2 and TRBJ2-5 gives the whole variable domain EPEVTQTPSHQVTQMGQEVILRCVPISNHLYFYWYRQILGQKVEFLVSFYNNEISEKSEIFDDQFSVERPDGSNFTLKIRSTKLEDSAMYFCASSELRGGLTSHGEQYFGPGTRLLVL.

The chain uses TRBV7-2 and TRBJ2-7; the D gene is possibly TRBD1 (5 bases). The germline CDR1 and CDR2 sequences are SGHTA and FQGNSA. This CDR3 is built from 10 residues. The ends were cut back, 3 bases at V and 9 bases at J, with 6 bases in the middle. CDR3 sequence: CASSFDRQYF. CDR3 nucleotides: TGTGCCAGCAGCTTCGACAGGCAGTACTTC.

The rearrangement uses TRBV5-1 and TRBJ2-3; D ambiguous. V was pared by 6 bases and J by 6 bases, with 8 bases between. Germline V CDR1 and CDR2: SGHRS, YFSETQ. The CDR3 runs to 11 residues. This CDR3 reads CASTRWDTQYF. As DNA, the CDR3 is TGCGCCAGCACCCGCTGGGATACGCAGTATTTT.

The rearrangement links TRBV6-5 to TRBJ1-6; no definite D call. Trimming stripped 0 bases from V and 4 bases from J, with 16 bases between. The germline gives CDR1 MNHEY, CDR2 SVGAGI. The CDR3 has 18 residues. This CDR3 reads CASSYSTSRPSYNSPLHF. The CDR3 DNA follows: TGTGCCAGCAGTTACTCGACCAGCCGACCCAGTTATAATTCACCCCTCCACTTT.

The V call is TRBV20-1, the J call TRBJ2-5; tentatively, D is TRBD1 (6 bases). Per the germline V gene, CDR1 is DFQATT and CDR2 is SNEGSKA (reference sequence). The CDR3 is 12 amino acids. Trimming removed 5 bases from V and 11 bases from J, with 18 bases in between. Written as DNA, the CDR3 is TGCAGTGCTTCTCAGGGGTTCGGTGAGCAGTACTTC. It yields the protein CSASQGFGEQYF.

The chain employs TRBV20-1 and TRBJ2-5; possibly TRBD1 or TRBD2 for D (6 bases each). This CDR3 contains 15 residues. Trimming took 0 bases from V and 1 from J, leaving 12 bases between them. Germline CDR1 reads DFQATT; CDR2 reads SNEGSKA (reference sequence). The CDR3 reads CSAREGAGPQETQYF. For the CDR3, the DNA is TGCAGTGCTAGAGAGGGGGCGGGGCCCCAAGAGACCCAGTACTTC.

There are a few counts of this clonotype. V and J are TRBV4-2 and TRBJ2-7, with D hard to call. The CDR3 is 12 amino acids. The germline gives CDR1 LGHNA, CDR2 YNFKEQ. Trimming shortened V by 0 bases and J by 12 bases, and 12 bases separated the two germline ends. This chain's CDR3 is CASSQDGRQLYF. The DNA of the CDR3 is TGTGCCAGCAGCCAAGATGGGCGGCAGCTGTACTTC.

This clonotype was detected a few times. The CDR3 sequence: CASSVGPTRSTDTQYF. DNA of the CDR3: TGTGCCAGCAGTGTGGGCCCTACCCGAAGCACAGATACGCAGTATTTT. This rearrangement joins TRBV25-1 to TRBJ2-3; D is unclear. Trimming shortened V by 4 bases and J by 0 bases, and 14 bases separated the two germline ends. The V gene's germline CDR1 is MGHDK and CDR2 SYGVNS. The CDR3 covers 16 residues.

CDR3 in DNA: TGTGCCAGCAGTCCATGGGGGGCTAACACCGGGGAGCTGTTTTTT. Its protein product is CASSPWGANTGELFF. The genes are TRBV6-6 and TRBJ2-2; D might be TRBD1 or TRBD2, each matching 6 bases. Trimming pared 5 bases from V and 2 bases from J, leaving 12 bases between. Germline CDR1 is MNHNY and CDR2 is SVGAGI (reference sequence). This CDR3 region has 15 residues.

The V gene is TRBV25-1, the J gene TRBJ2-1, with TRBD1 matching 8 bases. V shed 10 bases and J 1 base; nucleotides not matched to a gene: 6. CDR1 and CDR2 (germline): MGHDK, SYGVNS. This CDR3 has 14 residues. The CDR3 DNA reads TGTGCCACCGACAGGGGCCAATCCTACAATGAGCAGTTCTTC. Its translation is CATDRGQSYNEQFF.